A single sample is the source of the 29 T cell receptor beta chains below, sequenced in a study of shared clonotypes between healthy human individuals. Sequencing used immunoSEQ multiplex PCR; TCRdb keeps in-frame clones, though not all of them. The sample yields 470,000 or so clones, about 78% seen once. The sequencing sample was made of PBMCs. These receptors all stem from a woman aged 40 to 49 in good health. Some clones in this sample may be carry-over from other donors' samples.

The rearrangement links TRBV7-8 to TRBJ2-4, with TRBD2 identical over 12 bases. Germline V lookup: CDR1 SGHVS, CDR2 FQNEAQ. V shed 5 bases and J 8 bases; nucleotides not matched to a gene: 10. This CDR3 is 16 amino acids long. The CDR3 region has the DNA TGTGCCAGCAGCCCCCCCTGGACTAGCGGGATATACATTCAGTACTTC. Translating gives CASSPPWTSGIYIQYF.

V usage is TRBV25-1 and J usage is TRBJ1-4, with TRBD1 as a possible D gene (6 bases). Germline CDR1 reads MGHDK; CDR2 reads SYGVNS. The CDR3 extends over 16 amino acids. The ends were cut back, 3 bases at V and 0 bases at J, with 11 bases in the middle. Here the CDR3 reads CASSDPTGPTNEKLFF. The CDR3 bases are TGTGCCAGCAGTGATCCCACAGGGCCAACTAATGAAAAACTGTTTTTT.

This clone was counted once. This chain uses TRBV5-1 with TRBJ2-3, with D unclear. The length of the CDR3 is 14 residues. V dropped 4 bases and J dropped 6 bases, with 15 bases sitting between them. Germline V gives CDR1 SGHRS, CDR2 YFSETQ. CDR3 sequence: CASSTRLGQDTQYF. CDR3 sequence (DNA): TGCGCCAGCAGCACGAGACTCGGCCAGGATACGCAGTATTTT.

V and J are TRBV18 and TRBJ2-2; D unclear. In germline, CDR1 is KGHSH, CDR2 LQKENI. V was clipped by 6 bases and J by 5 bases, with 10 bases between them. This CDR3 contains 13 residues. CDR3 residues: CASSQEGTGELFF. CDR3 coding DNA: TGTGCCAGCTCCCAAGAAGGAACCGGGGAGCTGTTTTTT.

This clone was found a few times. The chain recombines TRBV7-9 with TRBJ2-7, with unresolved D. Germline loops: CDR1 SEHNR, CDR2 FQNEAQ (reference sequence). Trimming took 1 base from V and 12 from J, leaving 13 bases between them. The CDR3 sequence is 12 residues long. The CDR3 reads CASSLEFGLWYF. CDR3 nucleotide sequence: TGTGCCAGCAGCTTAGAGTTCGGGTTATGGTACTTC.

The chain links TRBV2 to TRBJ2-3, with a possible D match to TRBD1 (6 bases). The CDR3 runs 14 residues. V was shortened by 1 base and J by 3 bases, with 8 bases between the two germline ends. Germline assignment: CDR1 SNHLY and CDR2 FYNNEI. The CDR3 DNA reads as TGTGCCAGCAGTGAAGGGGGACAAACAGATACGCAGTATTTT. It translates to CASSEGGQTDTQYF.

V and J are TRBV10-2 and TRBJ2-3, with TRBD2 as a possible D gene (6 bases). Germline loops: CDR1 WSHSY, CDR2 SAAADI. The CDR3 consists of 16 residues. V was shortened by 0 bases and J by 4 bases, with 14 bases between the two germline ends. CDR3 sequence reads: CASSESGGPGSDTQYF. DNA of the CDR3: TGCGCCAGCAGTGAGTCTGGAGGGCCCGGCTCAGATACGCAGTATTTT.

This clone was recorded once. This sequence is one base from a far larger clone and is likely a read error. The V and J genes are TRBV28 and TRBJ2-2; no clear D. V was cut by 6 bases and J by 6 bases, with 14 bases left in between. The germline V gene has CDR1 MDHEN and CDR2 SYDVKM. The CDR3 covers 14 residues. CDR3: CASRYLIGAGELFF. CDR3 DNA sequence: TGTGCCAGCAGATATCTCATTGGGGCCGGGGAGCTGTTTTTT.

The chain carries TRBV27 and TRBJ2-7; D assignment may be TRBD1 or TRBD2 (5 bases each). The CDR3 spans 13 residues. The V gene lost 5 bases and the J gene lost 3 bases, with 11 bases spanning the gap. CDR1 and CDR2 from the germline V gene are MNHEY and SMNVEV (reference sequence). As DNA, the CDR3 is TGTGCCAGCAGTCGGGGACCTAACTACGAGCAGTACTTC. Its protein is CASSRGPNYEQYF.

V and J are TRBV27 and TRBJ2-5; TRBD2 matches at 10 bases. Trimming cost V 4 bases and J 7 bases; bases outside gene matches: 21. The CDR3 is 19 amino acids. From germline, CDR1 is MNHEY and CDR2 SMNVEV (reference sequence). DNA of the CDR3: TGTGCCAGCAGTTGGCGAAGTCCCGGGACTAGCGAGGCTCTCCCGACCCAGTACTTC. Protein sequence: CASSWRSPGTSEALPTQYF.

This clone occurred once. The chain is built from TRBV10-3 and TRBJ2-1, with D perhaps matching TRBD2 (6 bases). V lost 0 bases to trimming and J lost 1 base, with 10 bases between them. This CDR3 spans 16 amino acids. Germline CDR1 and CDR2: ENHRY and SYGVKD. CDR3 bases: TGTGCCATCAGTGAGTCCGCCGGAGGGTCCTACAATGAGCAGTTCTTC. Protein product: CAISESAGGSYNEQFF.

J is TRBJ2-1 and V is TRBV11-2; D is perhaps TRBD1 (6 bases). Trimming left V 7 bases short and J 1 base short, with 11 bases between. Per germline, CDR1 SGHAT and CDR2 FQNNGV. There are 14 residues in the CDR3. In nucleotides, the CDR3 is TGTGCCAGCAACCAGGGGCCGTCCTACAATGAGCAGTTCTTC. Amino acid sequence: CASNQGPSYNEQFF.

The V call is TRBV28, the J call TRBJ2-1; D possibly corresponds to TRBD2 (6 bases). V was trimmed by 4 bases and J by 8 bases, leaving 18 bases between them. Germline V gene data show CDR1 as MDHEN and CDR2 as SYDVKM. The CDR3 is made up of 15 amino acids. The CDR3 DNA reads as TGTGCCAGCAGTTCCCCGGGGGTAAAACCGGATGAGCAGTTCTTC. Protein product: CASSSPGVKPDEQFF.

The J gene is TRBJ1-4, the V gene TRBV19; D not resolved. CDR1 and CDR2 from the germline V gene are LNHDA and SQIVND (reference sequence). Deletions cut 4 bases from V and 0 bases from J, with 6 bases between. The CDR3 runs to 14 residues. The CDR3 spells CASSKEATNEKLFF. CDR3 nucleotides: TGTGCCAGTAGTAAGGAAGCAACTAATGAAAAACTGTTTTTT.

V and J are TRBV15 and TRBJ2-1, with 12 bases identical to TRBD1. The germline V gene has CDR1 LNHNV and CDR2 YYDKDF (reference sequence). With V trimmed by 0 bases and J by 4 bases, 13 bases remained unmatched. The CDR3 loop spans 20 amino acids. CDR3 amino acids: CATSRDRDRGLEASYNEQFF. CDR3 bases: TGTGCCACCAGCAGAGATCGGGACAGGGGGCTCGAGGCCTCATACAATGAGCAGTTCTTC.

On this clone itself: This probably arose from a read error, given a far larger clone one base away. The V gene is TRBV5-1, the J gene TRBJ2-6; no firm D call. The length of the CDR3 is 16 residues. Germline V CDR1 and CDR2: SGHRS, YFSETQ. Trimming removed 7 bases from V and 1 base from J, with 15 bases in between. CDR3 sequence: CASGPYGTSGANVLTF. The CDR3 DNA reads as TGCGCCAGCGGCCCCTACGGAACATCTGGGGCCAACGTCCTGACTTTC.

The V gene is TRBV5-1, the J gene TRBJ2-3; maybe TRBD2 (6 bases). CDR1 and CDR2 from the germline V gene are SGHRS and YFSETQ. The CDR3 totals 14 residues. Trimming removed 7 bases at V and 3 bases at J, with 15 bases between. The CDR3 region has the DNA TGCGCCAGCGGAGAGCGGGTTAGGACAGATACGCAGTATTTT. It is translated as CASGERVRTDTQYF.

The chain joins TRBV18 to TRBJ2-7; 8 bases fit TRBD2. Germline loops: CDR1 KGHSH, CDR2 LQKENI. J gave up 5 bases and V 7 bases, and 13 bases lay outside the gene matches. CDR3 length: 15 residues. The CDR3 sequence: CASCWTSWSVDEQYF. The CDR3 region has the DNA TGTGCCAGCTGCTGGACTAGCTGGAGTGTGGACGAGCAGTACTTC.

The CDR3 spells CASSLDGTPGGKLFF. The CDR3 nucleotides read TGTGCCAGCAGCTTGGATGGCACCCCAGGCGGAAAACTGTTTTTT. This chain connects TRBV5-8 to TRBJ1-4; unclear D gene. The CDR3 runs 15 residues. V gave up 0 bases and J gave up 10 bases, with 16 bases separating them. Germline CDR1 and CDR2: SGHTS and YDEGEE.

The chain's CDR3 is CASSQGLAPTYEQYF. For the CDR3, the DNA is TGTGCCAGCAGCCAAGGACTAGCTCCTACCTACGAGCAGTACTTC. V usage is TRBV7-3 and J usage is TRBJ2-7; 8 bases are shared with TRBD2. The V segment lost 5 bases and the J segment 2 bases; nucleotides outside the gene matches: 8. Germline values: CDR1 SGHTA, CDR2 FQGTGA. The CDR3 covers 15 residues.

This clone has a count of ten or more. The same CDR3 can be traced to other DNA sequences in this sample. J is TRBJ2-7 and V is TRBV19; D is perhaps TRBD2 (6 bases). V was pared by 8 bases and J by 4 bases, with 9 bases between. The CDR3 is 11 residues long. The germline V gene encodes CDR1 LNHDA and CDR2 SQIVND (reference sequence). CDR3 region: CASDGGYEQYF. Written as DNA, the CDR3 is TGTGCCAGTGATGGGGGGTACGAGCAGTACTTC.

At least ten counts were recorded for this clone. The same CDR3 is also encoded by other DNA sequences in this sample. V and J are TRBV4-1 and TRBJ2-2; possible D gene TRBD1, 6 bases. The V end lost 0 bases, the J end lost 7 bases, and 9 bases lay between the germline ends. The CDR3 extends over 14 amino acids. The germline CDR1 and CDR2 sequences are MGHRA and YSYEKL. For the CDR3, the DNA is TGCGCCAGCAGCCAAGAGGTCAGGGGCGGGGAGCTGTTTTTT. Amino acids: CASSQEVRGGELFF.

The chain links TRBV6-5 to TRBJ2-3; possible D gene TRBD2, 5 bases. With 6 bases removed from V and 2 bases from J, the gap between germline ends came to 6 bases. CDR3 length: 12 amino acids. Looked up from germline, CDR1 is MNHEY and CDR2 is SVGAGI. CDR3 DNA sequence: TGTGCCAGCAGCGGGAACACAGATACGCAGTATTTT. It codes for CASSGNTDTQYF.

V usage is TRBV11-2 and J usage is TRBJ2-2, with TRBD2 matching 7 bases. The CDR3 runs to 15 residues. CDR1 is SGHAT, CDR2 FQNNGV, per germline. The V segment lost 4 bases and the J segment 6 bases; nucleotides outside the gene matches: 8. This CDR3 reads CASSSGTTLAGELFF. The CDR3 nucleotides read TGTGCCAGCAGCTCCGGGACTACGTTGGCCGGGGAGCTGTTTTTT.

The chain links TRBV6-1 to TRBJ2-3; D uncertain. The CDR3 sequence is 15 residues long. Trimming took 0 bases from V and 2 from J, leaving 9 bases between them. Germline lookup yields CDR1 MNHNS and CDR2 SASEGT. The CDR3 nucleotides read TGTGCCAGCAGTGAAGCGGCCTCGTTCACAGATACGCAGTATTTT. Amino acids: CASSEAASFTDTQYF.

On this clone itself: A far larger clone differs by one base, so this is likely a read error. CDR3 residues: CASSASNQPQHF. CDR3 DNA: TGTGCCAGCAGCGCCAGTAATCAGCCCCAGCATTTT. The V gene is TRBV13, the J gene TRBJ1-5; no reliable D call. With 5 bases removed from V and 4 bases from J, the gap between germline ends came to 6 bases. CDR1 is PRHDT and CDR2 is FYEKMQ in the germline V gene (reference sequence). This CDR3 is built from 12 residues.

This clone turned up a few times. The chain employs TRBV7-2 and TRBJ1-5; TRBD1 matches at 8 bases. V lost 5 bases and J lost 7; bases outside the gene matches: 13. This CDR3 contains 16 residues. CDR1 SGHTA and CDR2 FQGNSA come from the germline V gene. The CDR3 bases are TGTGCCAGCAGCCCGTCGACAGGGGAGGTGCGCCAGCCCCAGCATTTT. It translates to CASSPSTGEVRQPQHF.

J is TRBJ2-2 and V is TRBV7-6; 9 positions agree with TRBD2. The CDR3 sequence is 16 residues long. After removal of 5 bases from V and 5 bases from J, the junction contained 9 bases not matched to a gene. The germline V gene encodes CDR1 SGHVS and CDR2 FNYEAQ. The CDR3 reads CASSLFSGGPTGELFF. The CDR3, as DNA: TGTGCCAGCAGCCTATTTAGCGGGGGACCGACCGGGGAGCTGTTTTTT.

Comments on this clone: At the DNA level, this CDR3 is encoded by other sequences in the same sample as well. The chain carries TRBV5-1 and TRBJ2-7; TRBD2 aligns across 7 bases. After removal of 0 bases from V and 2 bases from J, the junction contained 2 bases not matched to a gene. Germline V gene sequence: CDR1 SGHRS, CDR2 YFSETQ. The CDR3 is 14 amino acids. CDR3 region: CASSLDGTTYEQYF. In nucleotides, the CDR3 is TGCGCCAGCAGCTTGGATGGGACTACCTACGAGCAGTACTTC.